These T cell receptor beta chains were read from a single sample in a study of blood T cells in healthy people across ages. Using its own MiXCR run on the 5' RACE reads, TCRdb lists one record per CDR3 protein. This sample has more than 1,000,000 distinct CDR3 sequences, with 20% to 25% found just once. Separately, the same data were catalogued under a study of T cells of mothers and their children.

Material for sequencing was blood. These receptors were obtained from a girl aged 2-15 years in good health. Each CDR3 is given with its conserved first and last residue. A D gene is named only where the DNA matches it firmly. A clone size is listed for some rows: how often the clone was seen (once, few, many), or a class if it is expanded.

clone size	J gene	V gene	D gene	CDR3 DNA	CDR3 protein
-	TRBJ1-1	TRBV28	-	TGTGCCAGCAGTTTGTACAGGGCGGACACTGAAGCTTTCTTT	CASSLYRADTEAFF
few	TRBJ2-3	TRBV5-4	-	TGTGCCAGCAGCTTGGTAGGGTTAGATACGCAGTATTTT	CASSLVGLDTQYF
-	TRBJ1-1	TRBV7-8	-	TGTGCCAGCAGCGAGAGTAGCCCTTCCGGAGCTTTCTTT	CASSESSPSGAFF
few	TRBJ1-1	TRBV12-3/TRBV12-4	TRBD1	TGTGCCAGCAGTACGACAGGGGGGGGGAACACTGAAGCTTTCTTT	CASSTTGGGNTEAFF
-	TRBJ2-7	TRBV4-1	-	TGCGCCAGCAGCCAAGGTGGGGCAGGGACATACGAGCAGTACTTC	CASSQGGAGTYEQYF
-	TRBJ2-1	TRBV27	TRBD1	TGTGCCAGCAGCTATCAATCGACAGGGGAAAAGTTCTTC	CASSYQSTGEKFF
-	TRBJ2-7	TRBV10-3	TRBD2	TGTGCCATCAGTGGCACTGTCGGGCTAGCGGGAGTCGAGCAGTACTTC	CAISGTVGLAGVEQYF
-	TRBJ2-7	TRBV7-2	-	TGTGCCAGCAGCTTAAAGATGGCCTACGAGCAGTACTTC	CASSLKMAYEQYF
few	TRBJ2-7	TRBV6-2/TRBV6-3	-	TGTGCCAGCAGTTACTCATGGACAGAGGGCGAGCAGTACTTC	CASSYSWTEGEQYF
-	TRBJ1-4	TRBV7-8	-	TGTGCCAGCAGCTTAGCAGGACGACCGGAATTGTTTTTT	CASSLAGRPELFF
-	TRBJ1-1	TRBV5-1	-	TGCGCCAGCAGCTTGGGATCAGGTAGGGGTCGTGCTTTCTTT	CASSLGSGRGRAFF
few	TRBJ2-1	TRBV5-6	-	TGTGCCAGCAGCTTGGTGGGAGTAAGTGAGCAGTTCTTC	CASSLVGVSEQFF
few	TRBJ1-4	TRBV3-1	-	TGTGCCAGCAGCCAATTCCGCGGAGGCTCATCAACTAATGAAAAACTGTTTTTT	CASSQFRGGSSTNEKLFF
-	TRBJ2-1	TRBV4-2	TRBD2	TGTGCCAGCAGCCAAGGCAGGACTAGCGGTAACAATGAGCAGTTCTTC	CASSQGRTSGNNEQFF
-	TRBJ2-3	TRBV10-1	TRBD2	TGCGCCAGCAGTACAACTAGCGGGAGCCAGCAGTATTTT	CASSTTSGSQQYF
few	TRBJ2-3	TRBV15	-	TGTGCCACCAGCAGTGCTATGGTACAGGGCACAGATACGCAGTATTTT	CATSSAMVQGTDTQYF
few	TRBJ2-7	TRBV27	-	TGTGCCAGCAGTTTGAGGCCAGGCTACGAGCAGTACTTC	CASSLRPGYEQYF
-	TRBJ2-3	TRBV29-1	-	TGCAGCGTTGAACATGGGGCAGCCCAGCGAGGGAGCACAGATACGCAGTATTTT	CSVEHGAAQRGSTDTQYF
few	TRBJ1-6	TRBV7-3	-	TGTGCCAGCAGCCGAATGGGTGGGAATTCACCCCTCCACTTT	CASSRMGGNSPLHF
-	TRBJ1-1	TRBV28	-	TGTGCCAGCAGTTTTCTCCCGGGCCGCATGAACACTGAAGCTTTCTTT	CASSFLPGRMNTEAFF
-	TRBJ2-1	TRBV19	-	TGTGCCAGTAGTATTAGGGGGGGGAAGTACAATGAGCAGTTCTTC	CASSIRGGKYNEQFF
few	TRBJ2-5	TRBV9	-	TGTGCCAGCAGCCGGGGGACTCCGTACCAAGAGACCCAGTACTTC	CASSRGTPYQETQYF
-	TRBJ1-1	TRBV7-9	TRBD1	TGTGCCAGCAGCTCCGGGACAGGGGGTCGGTGGTACACTGAAGCTTTCTTT	CASSSGTGGRWYTEAFF
-	TRBJ2-7	TRBV20-1	-	TGCAGTGTCAGCAAGGGGGAAGCCTACGAGCAGTACTTC	CSVSKGEAYEQYF
-	TRBJ2-1	TRBV12-3/TRBV12-4	TRBD1	TGTGCCAGCAGTTTATTGGGACAGGGGGCCAAGGAGCAGTTCTTC	CASSLLGQGAKEQFF
few	TRBJ2-2	TRBV29-1	-	TGCAGCGTTGACCTTGGGGACTCCACCGGGGAGCTGTTTTTT	CSVDLGDSTGELFF
-	TRBJ2-1	TRBV12-3/TRBV12-4	-	TGTGCCAGCAGCTACGGGGTGAGTGAGCAGTTCTTC	CASSYGVSEQFF
few	TRBJ1-1	TRBV28	-	TGTGCCAGCAAAACTGGGGACACTGAAGCTTTCTTT	CASKTGDTEAFF
-	TRBJ2-7	TRBV25-1	TRBD2	TGTGCCAGCACCTCAATGCGGGGGGTCGACAACGAGCAGTACTTC	CASTSMRGVDNEQYF
-	TRBJ2-3	TRBV6-1	-	TGTGCCAGCACCGTGAGCGGTGATGGGTGGGATACGCAGTATTTT	CASTVSGDGWDTQYF
-	TRBJ2-7	TRBV12-3/TRBV12-4	-	TGTGCCAGCAGCCCGGACGGCCGATGGTCGGGGCAGTACTTC	CASSPDGRWSGQYF
-	TRBJ2-1	TRBV20-1	-	TGCAGTGCTAGAGAGATAAATCTATACAGCGGAAACAATGAGCAGTTCTTC	CSAREINLYSGNNEQFF
-	TRBJ1-6	TRBV25-1	-	TGTGCCAGCAGTGTGACAGCCTATAATTCACCCCTCCACTTT	CASSVTAYNSPLHF
-	TRBJ2-4	TRBV7-7	-	TGTGCTAGCAGCTCCGATGGGGGTACCAAAAACATTCAGTACTTC	CASSSDGGTKNIQYF
few	TRBJ2-2	TRBV3-1	-	TGTGCCAGCAGCCAAGATCCTGTGACCGCGGGCACCGGGGAGCTGTTTTTT	CASSQDPVTAGTGELFF
few	TRBJ2-1	TRBV6-5	-	TGTGCCAGCAGTTACTCGGGGAGTTTTGGGTGGAATGAGCAGTTCTTC	CASSYSGSFGWNEQFF
-	TRBJ2-7	TRBV20-1	-	TGCAGTGCCAGAAGATTGGGCCAGATCTCCTACGAGCAGTACTTC	CSARRLGQISYEQYF
-	TRBJ2-1	TRBV2	TRBD2	TGTGCCAGCAGTCACCCGATGGCTAGCGGGGACCCGGGGCCTAACAATGAGCAGTTCTTC	CASSHPMASGDPGPNNEQFF
few	TRBJ1-2	TRBV6-2/TRBV6-3	TRBD1	TGTGCCAGCAGTTACATGGGAGGACAGGACTATGGCTACACCTTC	CASSYMGGQDYGYTF
few	TRBJ2-7	TRBV20-1	-	TGCAGTGCTAGAGCGCGATCGCCTAGTACCCCCTACGAGCAGTACTTC	CSARARSPSTPYEQYF
few	TRBJ2-1	TRBV29-1	TRBD1	TGCAGCGCGAACAGGGGGCAATCGGTTTGGGAGCAGTTCTTC	CSANRGQSVWEQFF
-	TRBJ1-1	TRBV4-3	-	TGCGCCAGCAGCCAAGATCTGAGGGGCGAAGCTTTCTTT	CASSQDLRGEAFF
few	TRBJ2-3	TRBV11-3	-	TGTGCCAGCAGCCCCCGGGAGTTAGATACGCAGTATTTT	CASSPRELDTQYF
few	TRBJ1-2	TRBV6-5	-	TGTGCCAGCAGTTACTCGGACGGGGCGAGGGGCTACACCTTC	CASSYSDGARGYTF
-	TRBJ2-7	TRBV29-1	-	TGCAGCGTTATGTGGGGAGCCCTGGCCCACGAGCAGTACTTC	CSVMWGALAHEQYF
-	TRBJ2-1	TRBV11-2	-	-	CASSLTAPILAHEQFF